This TCR beta chain stems from a study of T cells after yellow fever vaccination. Study outcomes and limitations: When the response was secondary, it was weaker but reached its peak faster, day 5 versus 15. Most primary-vaccination clones reappeared after the booster (about 97% CD4, 85% to 90% CD8).

CDR3 length: 16 amino acids. Between the trimmed V and J ends, which lost 3 bases and 3 bases, there was a span of 16 bases. A few counts support this clonotype. Its specificity is not known. TCRdb called the 5' RACE reads again in MiXCR, with one record for every CDR3 protein. The sample carries about 340,000 distinct CDR3 sequences, roughly 4.3% recorded once. This chain joins TRBV12-3 or TRBV12-4 and TRBJ2-3, with D tentatively TRBD2 (6 bases). This TCR derives from a man between 18 and 35 years old who received the YFV17D yellow fever vaccine. The material sequenced was PBMCs, taken 5 days after the yellow fever booster vaccination. The CDR3 bases are TGTGCCAGCAGTTTTACCGCGGGGTTGGCGACAGATACGCAGTATTTT. This sequence encodes CASSFTAGLATDTQYF.